The 4 T cell receptor beta chains in this list originate from one sample, sequenced in a study of T cells of healthy individuals. TCRdb reanalysed the 5' RACE reads using MiXCR and keeps one entry per CDR3 protein. The repertoire has approximately 100,000 distinct CDR3 sequences, roughly a sixth of them found once; the top ten carry 6.2%. The receptors derive from a human donor in good health.

The V and J genes are TRBV7-2 and TRBJ1-1; 8 bases map to TRBD1. Germline lookup yields CDR1 SGHTA and CDR2 FQGNSA. The CDR3 length is 15 residues. V shed 4 bases and J 4 bases; nucleotides not matched to a gene: 8. CDR3 amino acids: CASSSPDRATTEAFF. The CDR3, as DNA: TGTGCCAGCAGCTCCCCGGACAGGGCAACCACTGAAGCTTTCTTT.

Remarks on this clonotype: A read error is possible here, since a much larger clone lies one base away. This chain uses TRBV10-3 with TRBJ2-7; a weak D match, TRBD2 (5 bases). Germline assignment: CDR1 ENHRY and CDR2 SYGVKD. This CDR3 contains 14 residues. The CDR3 loop reads CTISEGIASYEQYF. The CDR3 coding sequence is TGTACCATCAGTGAAGGGATAGCGTCCTACGAGCAGTACTTC.

The genes are TRBV4-2 and TRBJ2-7; 10 bases line up with TRBD2. Per germline, CDR1 LGHNA and CDR2 YNFKEQ. Germline trimming cut 4 bases from V and 3 bases from J; bases unmatched to any gene: 9. The CDR3 is 16 amino acids. CDR3: CASSPQGASGSYEQYF. Here the CDR3 DNA reads TGTGCCAGCAGCCCCCAAGGGGCTAGCGGGAGCTACGAGCAGTACTTC.

This clonotype showed up just a few times. V and J are TRBV28 and TRBJ2-2; 12 nucleotides agree with TRBD1. The CDR3 totals 16 residues. Germline V gene data show CDR1 as MDHEN and CDR2 as SYDVKM. J was trimmed by 3 bases and V by 3 bases; bases with no gene match: 2. The CDR3 DNA follows: TGTGCCAGCAGTTTGTGGGACAGGGGGCACACCGGGGAGCTGTTTTTT. It is translated as CASSLWDRGHTGELFF.